This T cell receptor (beta chain) was retrieved from a study of T cells and Merkel cell carcinoma outcomes. General study points: In Merkel cell carcinoma, repertoire and T-cell density reportedly predicted outcomes.

To note about this clone: The antigen remains undetermined.

The CDR3 length is 14 residues. V was cut by 1 base and J by 7 bases, with 14 bases left in between. CDR1 is SGHRS, CDR2 YFSETQ, per germline. Measured with immunoSEQ multiplex PCR; TCRdb has only the in-frame clones, and not every one. This repertoire shows over 600 clones, 80% to 90% found once; its top ten account for over 8.5%. The chain couples TRBV5-1 to TRBJ2-5; D assignment may be TRBD1 or TRBD2 (5 bases each). The sequenced sample consisted of tumor tissue from Merkel cell carcinoma. The clonotype comes from a human donor with Merkel cell carcinoma. CDR3 nucleotide sequence: TGCGCCAGCAGCTTGTATTTAGTTGGGGGGACCCAGTACTTC. This sequence encodes CASSLYLVGGTQYF.